The sequence of this TCR beta chain was determined in a study of neoadjuvant anti-PD-1 for oral cavity cancer. The wider study: Patients without progression got a fourth dose around day 43. Study-wide results and limits: Treg/Th17 ratio rose with pretreatment blood and fell with post-treatment tumor TCRbeta clonality.

CDR1 and CDR2 (germline): LNHNV, YYDKDF (reference sequence). CDR3 length equals 14 residues. V dropped 8 bases and J dropped 0; count of bases not matched to a gene: 2. Data came from immunoSEQ multiplex PCR; TCRdb stores just in-frame clones and leaves some out. The sample includes about 15,000 clones, around 36% seen only once; the top ten take around two fifths. The time point is: after neoadjuvant nivolumab, at surgical resection. Comment on this clone: Its antigen is unidentified.

The starting material was tumor tissue, obtained after nivolumab (anti-PD-1) treatment. The rearrangement joins TRBV15 to TRBJ2-2; TRBD2 matches at 8 bases. This receptor was obtained from a person aged 40 to 85 with oral cavity squamous cell carcinoma. The CDR3 is CATPGLANTGELFF. CDR3 nucleotides: TGTGCCACCCCGGGACTAGCGAACACCGGGGAGCTGTTTTTT.